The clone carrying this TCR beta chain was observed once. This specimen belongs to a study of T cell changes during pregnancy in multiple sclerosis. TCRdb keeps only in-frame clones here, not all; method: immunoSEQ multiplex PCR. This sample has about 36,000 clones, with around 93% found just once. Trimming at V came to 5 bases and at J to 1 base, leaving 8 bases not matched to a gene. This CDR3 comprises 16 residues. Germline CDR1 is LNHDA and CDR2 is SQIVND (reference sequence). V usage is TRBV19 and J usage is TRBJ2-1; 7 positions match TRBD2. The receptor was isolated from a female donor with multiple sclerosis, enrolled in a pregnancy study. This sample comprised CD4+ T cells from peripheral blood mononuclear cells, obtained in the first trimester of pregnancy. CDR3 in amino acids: CASSSPGTKSYNEQFF. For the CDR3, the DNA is TGTGCCAGTAGTTCCCCCGGGACTAAGTCCTACAATGAGCAGTTCTTC.